These 7 T cell receptor beta chains were all obtained from the same sample, sequenced in a study of T cell changes during pregnancy in multiple sclerosis. The repertoire was sequenced with immunoSEQ multiplex PCR; TCRdb's copy has only in-frame clones and lacks some. The data contain some 80,000 clones, approximately 92% of them singletons. Sequences were derived from peripheral blood, sampled in the first trimester of pregnancy. These receptors originate from a female donor with multiple sclerosis, enrolled in a pregnancy study.

In its sample, this clone was seen a few times. V gene TRBV4-1 combines with J gene TRBJ1-6; D is uncertain. CDR3 length: 16 amino acids. Between the trimmed V and J ends, which lost 2 bases and 6 bases, there was a span of 14 bases. Germline-derived CDR1 and CDR2 are MGHRA and YSYEKL. The CDR3 spells CASSQLTVAGNSPLHF. CDR3 bases: TGCGCCAGCAGCCAACTCACCGTCGCGGGTAATTCACCCCTCCACTTT.

The J gene is TRBJ2-1, the V gene TRBV5-4; D is perhaps TRBD2 (5 bases). From germline, CDR1 is SGHNT and CDR2 YYREEE (reference sequence). CDR3 length equals 16 residues. V shed 4 bases and J shed 3 bases, with 17 bases lying between them. CDR3 coding DNA: TGTGCCAGCAGCCTGTGGGTGGGAGCCGTCTACAATGAGCAGTTCTTC. Translating gives CASSLWVGAVYNEQFF.

V and J are TRBV2 and TRBJ1-5; a weak D match, TRBD1 (5 bases). Per the germline V gene, CDR1 is SNHLY and CDR2 is FYNNEI. The V and J ends lost 7 bases and 3 bases respectively, with 19 bases between them. This CDR3 has 16 amino acids. CDR3 coding DNA: TGTGCCAGCACCCCCGGGGGGTGGGTTAACAATCAGCCCCAGCATTTT. Translating gives CASTPGGWVNNQPQHF.

V gene TRBV2 combines with J gene TRBJ2-5; 14 bases align to TRBD2. This CDR3 contains 14 residues. V shed 9 bases and J 7 bases; nucleotides not matched to a gene: 7. The germline gives CDR1 SNHLY, CDR2 FYNNEI. CDR3 DNA sequence: TGTGCCAGTTCGGGACTAGCGGGAGAACGGACCCAGTACTTC. Amino acid sequence: CASSGLAGERTQYF.

The rearrangement links TRBV7-8 to TRBJ2-3; 12 nucleotides agree with TRBD1. With V trimmed by 1 base and J by 4 bases, 0 bases remained unmatched. The CDR3 covers 15 residues. Germline CDR1 SGHVS, CDR2 FQNEAQ. The CDR3 is CASSLGDRGPDTQYF. CDR3 sequence (DNA): TGTGCCAGCAGCTTAGGGGACAGGGGGCCAGATACGCAGTATTTT.

This chain links TRBV9 with TRBJ2-3; maybe TRBD1 (6 bases). The CDR3 loop spans 14 amino acids. Germline CDR1 and CDR2: SGDLS and YYNGEE. The V gene lost 1 base and the J gene lost 3 bases, with 9 bases spanning the gap. The chain's CDR3 is CASSVSQGTDTQYF. In DNA, the CDR3 is TGTGCCAGCAGCGTAAGCCAGGGGACAGATACGCAGTATTTT.

The chain uses TRBV7-3 and TRBJ2-2; weak D call: TRBD2 (6 bases). CDR1 is SGHTA, CDR2 FQGTGA, per germline. This CDR3 is 16 amino acids long. Trimming pared 6 bases from V and 4 bases from J, leaving 18 bases between. The CDR3 sequence is CASRPSGGVGTGELFF. DNA of the CDR3: TGTGCCAGCAGGCCCTCTGGAGGGGTAGGCACCGGGGAGCTGTTTTTT.